The 27 T cell receptor beta chains reported below all come from one sample, sequenced in a study of cytomegalovirus exposure and HLA in healthy donors. The PCR had 60 Vbeta and 13 Jbeta primers. Clones were sequenced by immunoSEQ multiplex PCR, and TCRdb holds only the in-frame ones, with some missing. The table has 120,000 or so clones, roughly 74% seen once. Sequencing was done on a sample of PBMCs. These receptor sequences come from a woman aged 45-65 years in good health and CMV-seropositive.

The chain carries TRBV10-2 and TRBJ2-3; the match to TRBD1 covers 8 bases. The ends lost 2 bases at V and 3 bases at J; junction bases unmatched: 4. The germline CDR1 and CDR2 sequences are WSHSY and SAAADI. The CDR3 sequence is 15 residues long. The CDR3 reads CASSEPTGGTDTQYF. In DNA form, the CDR3 reads TGCGCCAGCAGTGAGCCCACAGGGGGGACAGATACGCAGTATTTT.

This clone was found a few times. This rearrangement joins TRBV7-8 to TRBJ1-2, with a weak D call TRBD1 (5 bases). Germline V gene lookup returns CDR1 SGHVS and CDR2 FQNEAQ. Trimming took off 2 bases at V and 4 bases at J, with 14 bases between the two ends. The CDR3 contains 15 residues. The CDR3 DNA is TGTGCCAGCAGCTTATTCGTCGGGGGAAGCTATGGCTACACCTTC. It yields the protein CASSLFVGGSYGYTF.

The J gene is TRBJ1-5, the V gene TRBV30; D unresolved. Germline CDR1 and CDR2: GTSNPN and SVGIG (reference sequence). The CDR3 runs 13 residues. V shed 2 bases and J shed 4 bases, with 9 bases lying between them. The chain's CDR3 is CAWSYTPNQPQHF. The CDR3 DNA reads TGTGCCTGGAGTTACACACCGAATCAGCCCCAGCATTTT.

This chain joins TRBV2 and TRBJ2-3; D remains ambiguous. Germline values: CDR1 SNHLY, CDR2 FYNNEI. This CDR3 has 13 residues. The V end lost 5 bases, the J end lost 2 bases, and 8 bases lay between the germline ends. For the CDR3, the DNA is TGTGCCAGCAGTCTTCTTTCCACAGATACGCAGTATTTT. Translated, it gives CASSLLSTDTQYF.

The chain recombines TRBV7-2 with TRBJ2-3; D is ambiguous. Per germline, CDR1 SGHTA and CDR2 FQGNSA. The CDR3 has 11 residues. The germline V and J ends were trimmed by 2 bases and 5 bases, with 2 bases remaining between them. CDR3 coding DNA: TGTGCCAGCAGCTTACGAGATACGCAGTATTTT. Its translation is CASSLRDTQYF.

The chain is built from TRBV6-1 and TRBJ1-2; TRBD1 matches at 7 bases. V gave up 2 bases and J gave up 8 bases; unmatched junction bases: 8. CDR1 is MNHNS, CDR2 SASEGT, per germline. The CDR3 extends over 14 amino acids. The CDR3 region has the DNA TGTGCCAGCAGTGAAAACTACAGGGGCGGCGGCTACACCTTC. Translation gives CASSENYRGGGYTF.

A few counts support this clone. The chain employs TRBV7-8 and TRBJ1-6; D remains ambiguous. Germline V gene sequence: CDR1 SGHVS, CDR2 FQNEAQ. CDR3 length: 14 amino acids. V dropped 5 bases and J dropped 7 bases, with 12 bases sitting between them. The CDR3 sequence is CASSPRTGNSPLHF. The CDR3 DNA reads as TGTGCCAGCAGCCCCAGGACGGGGAATTCACCCCTCCACTTT. Full variable domain (missing parts from reference TRBV7-8 and TRBJ1-6): GAGVSQSPRYKVAKRGQDVALRCDPISGHVSLFWYQQALGQGPEFLTYFQNEAQLDKSGLPSDRFFAERPEGSVSTLKIQRTQQEDSAVYLCASSPRTGNSPLHFGNGTRLTVT.

V is TRBV7-2 and J is TRBJ2-6; no reliable D call. There are 17 residues in the CDR3. V lost 3 bases, J lost 0 bases, and 12 bases lay in between. Germline lookup yields CDR1 SGHTA and CDR2 FQGNSA. CDR3 in amino acids: CASSFGLGFSGANVLTF. The CDR3 nucleotides read TGTGCCAGCAGCTTCGGCCTAGGATTCTCTGGGGCCAACGTCCTGACTTTC.

DNA of the CDR3: TGTGCCAGCAGTGATGACCGACAGGTTCTCAGGGAAACGCGGGGAAACACCATATATTTT. As protein: CASSDDRQVLRETRGNTIYF. The rearrangement links TRBV6-1 to TRBJ1-3, with TRBD1 as a possible D gene (6 bases). The CDR3 runs to 20 residues. Germline CDR1 MNHNS, CDR2 SASEGT. V lost 3 bases and J lost 4, with 28 bases in between.

V and J are TRBV11-2 and TRBJ1-4, with 7 bases identical to TRBD1. Trimming at V came to 6 bases and at J to 11 bases, leaving 12 bases not matched to a gene. CDR1 is SGHAT, CDR2 FQNNGV, per germline. There are 14 residues in the CDR3. CDR3 sequence: CASSYTGTAQKLFF. CDR3 DNA sequence: TGTGCCAGCAGTTACACTGGGACAGCTCAGAAACTGTTTTTT.

The chain is built from TRBV5-4 and TRBJ2-5; D gene uncertain. The germline gives CDR1 SGHNT, CDR2 YYREEE (reference sequence). This CDR3 comprises 12 residues. With 2 bases removed from V and 5 bases from J, the gap between germline ends came to 7 bases. CDR3 coding DNA: TGTGCCAGCAGCTTAATTGCGGAGACCCAGTACTTC. This codes for CASSLIAETQYF.

The rearrangement uses TRBV7-6 and TRBJ1-1; D is possibly TRBD1 (5 bases). The germline gives CDR1 SGHVS, CDR2 FNYEAQ. Deletions cut 5 bases from V and 4 bases from J, with 17 bases between. This CDR3 has 15 amino acids. CDR3 protein: CASSEGAGVSTEAFF. CDR3 DNA: TGTGCCAGCAGCGAGGGTGCGGGGGTGTCCACTGAAGCTTTCTTT.

The V and J genes are TRBV4-3 and TRBJ1-3; D gene unclear. Trimming took off 0 bases at V and 0 bases at J, with 9 bases between the two ends. This CDR3 comprises 16 residues. Looked up from germline, CDR1 is LGHNA and CDR2 is YSLEER. In nucleotides, the CDR3 is TGCGCCAGCAGCCAAGAACCGGGAGACTCTGGAAACACCATATATTTT. This gives the protein CASSQEPGDSGNTIYF.

The CDR3 nucleotides are TGTGCCAGTAGTACACAGAGCTCCTACGAGCAGTACTTC. This encodes CASSTQSSYEQYF. The V gene is TRBV19, the J gene TRBJ2-7; D gene unclear. In germline, CDR1 is LNHDA, CDR2 SQIVND (reference sequence). The CDR3 has 13 amino acids. The V and J ends lost 4 bases and 0 bases respectively, with 7 bases between them.

The J gene is TRBJ2-7, the V gene TRBV5-1; 10 bases line up with TRBD1. Trimming at V came to 0 bases and at J to 3 bases, leaving 3 bases not matched to a gene. The length of the CDR3 is 15 residues. The germline CDR1 and CDR2 sequences are SGHRS and YFSETQ. CDR3 DNA: TGCGCCAGCAGCTTGGGGGACAGGGGTCTCTACGAGCAGTACTTC. This sequence encodes CASSLGDRGLYEQYF.

The chain joins TRBV7-2 to TRBJ1-1; possibly TRBD1 for D (6 bases). V was cut by 5 bases and J by 7 bases, with 23 bases left in between. CDR1 and CDR2 (germline): SGHTA, FQGNSA. CDR3 length: 16 residues. The CDR3 region has the DNA TGTGCCAGCAGCCTAAGCCCATTTGTAGGGGGTGATGAAGCTTTCTTT. Translation gives CASSLSPFVGGDEAFF.

This clone was detected only a few times. V and J are TRBV5-1 and TRBJ2-7; 7 positions agree with TRBD2. CDR1 and CDR2 (germline): SGHRS, YFSETQ. The CDR3 is made up of 14 amino acids. V trimming: 0 bases; J trimming: 3 bases; junction bases outside the gene matches: 3. The CDR3 region is CASSLVAGGYEQYF. CDR3 DNA sequence: TGCGCCAGCAGCTTGGTAGCGGGTGGCTACGAGCAGTACTTC. The whole variable domain, remainder taken from reference TRBV5-1 and TRBJ2-7, is KAGVTQTPRYLIKTRGQQVTLSCSPISGHRSVSWYQQTPGQGLQFLFEYFSETQRNKGNFPGRFSGRQFSNSRSEMNVSTLELGDSALYLCASSLVAGGYEQYFGPGTRLTVT.

The rearrangement links TRBV7-2 to TRBJ1-4, with D hard to call. Germline V gene lookup returns CDR1 SGHTA and CDR2 FQGNSA. V was trimmed by 5 bases and J by 4 bases, leaving 8 bases between them. The CDR3 sequence is 13 residues long. CDR3 region: CASSVGVNEKLFF. For the CDR3, the DNA is TGTGCCAGCAGCGTCGGGGTTAATGAAAAACTGTTTTTT.

This clone was seen only once. CDR3 sequence reads: CASSIERQNSPLHF. CDR3 DNA: TGTGCCAGTAGTATAGAACGACAGAATTCACCCCTCCACTTT. The genes are TRBV19 and TRBJ1-6; D perhaps matches TRBD1 (5 bases). Germline assignment: CDR1 LNHDA and CDR2 SQIVND (reference sequence). The CDR3 length is 14 residues. The V end was cut by 0 bases, the J end by 7 bases, with 7 bases between.

This clone was picked up one time. The chain links TRBV27 to TRBJ1-1; D gene uncertain. The CDR3 length is 13 residues. Looked up from germline, CDR1 is MNHEY and CDR2 is SMNVEV (reference sequence). The germline V and J ends were trimmed by 4 bases and 0 bases, with 6 bases remaining between them. The CDR3, as DNA: TGTGCCAGCAGTTCGCTACTGAACACTGAAGCTTTCTTT. Translating gives CASSSLLNTEAFF.

The rearrangement uses TRBV5-1 and TRBJ2-7; D is unclear. Per the germline V gene, CDR1 is SGHRS and CDR2 is YFSETQ. With 0 bases removed from V and 3 bases from J, the gap between germline ends came to 10 bases. This CDR3 region has 14 residues. CDR3 protein: CASSLDYGFYEQYF. In DNA form, the CDR3 reads TGCGCCAGCAGCTTGGACTACGGTTTCTACGAGCAGTACTTC.

The chain employs TRBV9 and TRBJ2-3; the D gene is possibly TRBD2 (7 bases). The CDR3 has 17 residues. V gave up 0 bases and J gave up 2 bases, with 16 bases separating them. Looked up from germline, CDR1 is SGDLS and CDR2 is YYNGEE. CDR3 nucleotide sequence: TGTGCCAGCAGCGTAGGGATATTGGGGGGGCCCACAGATACGCAGTATTTT. Its protein is CASSVGILGGPTDTQYF.

The V gene is TRBV6-5, the J gene TRBJ1-6; the D is unclear. CDR1 is MNHEY and CDR2 is SVGAGI in the germline V gene. The CDR3 covers 14 residues. V lost 6 bases, J lost 5 bases, and 11 bases lay in between. CDR3 protein: CASRGRGNNSPLHF. CDR3 DNA: TGTGCCAGCAGAGGACGGGGTAATAATTCACCCCTCCACTTT.

The V call is TRBV15, the J call TRBJ1-5, with D maybe TRBD1 (5 bases). V lost 8 bases, J lost 4 bases, and 15 bases lay in between. The CDR3 length is 14 residues. Germline loops: CDR1 LNHNV, CDR2 YYDKDF (reference sequence). CDR3 protein: CATSIGGKNQPQHF. Here the CDR3 DNA reads TGTGCCACCTCCATCGGGGGGAAGAATCAGCCCCAGCATTTT. Looking up the rest from reference TRBV15 and TRBJ1-5 gives the full variable domain: DAMVIQNPRYQVTQFGKPVTLSCSQTLNHNVMYWYQQKSSQAPKLLFHYYDKDFNNEADTPDNFQSRRPNTSFCFLDIRSPGLGDTAMYLCATSIGGKNQPQHFGDGTRLSIL.

V is TRBV9 and J is TRBJ1-1, with D perhaps matching TRBD1 (6 bases). Germline CDR1 is SGDLS and CDR2 is YYNGEE. V lost 2 bases and J 11 bases, leaving 19 bases between the germline ends. CDR3 size: 14 residues. CDR3 sequence (DNA): TGTGCCAGCAGCGTTTCCGGGACATCAGTTGACGCTTTCTTT. Protein product: CASSVSGTSVDAFF.

The V and J genes are TRBV30 and TRBJ2-3; tentative D call: TRBD2 (6 bases). The CDR3 is 13 amino acids. Germline lookup yields CDR1 GTSNPN and CDR2 SVGIG (reference sequence). V gave up 2 bases and J gave up 6 bases, with 12 bases separating them. CDR3 sequence reads: CAWSMSSADTQYF. The CDR3, as DNA: TGTGCCTGGAGTATGTCTAGCGCGGATACGCAGTATTTT.

The genes are TRBV30 and TRBJ1-1; no reliable D call. There are 13 residues in the CDR3. Trimming took 2 bases from V and 1 from J, leaving 8 bases between them. Germline loops: CDR1 GTSNPN, CDR2 SVGIG (reference sequence). The CDR3 bases are TGTGCCTGGAGTCAACATTCGAACACTGAAGCTTTCTTT. Translation: CAWSQHSNTEAFF.